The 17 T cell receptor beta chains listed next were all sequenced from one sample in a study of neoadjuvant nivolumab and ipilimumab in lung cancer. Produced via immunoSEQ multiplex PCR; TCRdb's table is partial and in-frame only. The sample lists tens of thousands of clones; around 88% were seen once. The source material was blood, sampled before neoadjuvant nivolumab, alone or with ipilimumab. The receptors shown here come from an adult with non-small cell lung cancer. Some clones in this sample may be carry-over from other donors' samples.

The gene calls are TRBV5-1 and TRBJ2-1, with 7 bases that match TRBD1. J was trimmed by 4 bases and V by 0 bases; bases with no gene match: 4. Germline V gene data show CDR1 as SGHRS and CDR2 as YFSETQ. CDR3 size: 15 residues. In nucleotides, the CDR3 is TGCGCCAGCAGCTTGGGACAGGGACCGTACAATGAGCAGTTCTTC. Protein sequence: CASSLGQGPYNEQFF.

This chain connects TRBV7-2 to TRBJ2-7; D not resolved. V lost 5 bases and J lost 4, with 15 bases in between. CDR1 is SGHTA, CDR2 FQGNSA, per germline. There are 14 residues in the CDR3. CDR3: CASSPPRLPYEQYF. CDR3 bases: TGTGCCAGCAGCCCCCCGCGACTGCCTTACGAGCAGTACTTC.

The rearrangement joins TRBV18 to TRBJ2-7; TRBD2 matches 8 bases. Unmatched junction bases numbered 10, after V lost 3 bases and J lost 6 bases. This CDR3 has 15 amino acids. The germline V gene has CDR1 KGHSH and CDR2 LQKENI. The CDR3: CASSPISGESSEQYF. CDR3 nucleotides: TGTGCCAGCTCACCTATTAGCGGGGAGTCAAGCGAGCAGTACTTC.

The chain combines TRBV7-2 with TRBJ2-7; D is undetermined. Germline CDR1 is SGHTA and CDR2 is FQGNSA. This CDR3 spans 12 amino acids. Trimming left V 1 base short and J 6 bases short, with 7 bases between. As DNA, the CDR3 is TGTGCCAGCAGCTTAGGTATAGGCGAGCAGTACTTC. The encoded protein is CASSLGIGEQYF. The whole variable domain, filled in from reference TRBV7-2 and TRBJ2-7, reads GAGVSQSPSNKVTEKGKDVELRCDPISGHTALYWYRQSLGQGLEFLIYFQGNSAPDKSGLPSDRFSAERTGGSVSTLTIQRTQQEDSAVYLCASSLGIGEQYFGPGTRLTVT.

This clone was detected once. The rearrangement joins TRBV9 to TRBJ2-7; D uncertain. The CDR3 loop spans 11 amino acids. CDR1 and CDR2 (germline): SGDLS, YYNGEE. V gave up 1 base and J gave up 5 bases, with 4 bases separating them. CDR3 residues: CASSVINEQYF. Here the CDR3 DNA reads TGTGCCAGCAGCGTAATAAACGAGCAGTACTTC.

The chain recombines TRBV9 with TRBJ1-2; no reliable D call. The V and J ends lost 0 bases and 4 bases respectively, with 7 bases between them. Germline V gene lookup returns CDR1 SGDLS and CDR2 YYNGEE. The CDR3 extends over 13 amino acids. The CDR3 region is CASSVEGGYGYTF. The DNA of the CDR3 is TGTGCCAGCAGCGTAGAAGGTGGCTATGGCTACACCTTC. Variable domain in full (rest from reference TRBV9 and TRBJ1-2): DSGVTQTPKHLITATGQRVTLRCSPRSGDLSVYWYQQSLDQGLQFLIQYYNGEERAKGNILERFSAQQFPDLHSELNLSSLELGDSALYFCASSVEGGYGYTFGSGTRLTVV.

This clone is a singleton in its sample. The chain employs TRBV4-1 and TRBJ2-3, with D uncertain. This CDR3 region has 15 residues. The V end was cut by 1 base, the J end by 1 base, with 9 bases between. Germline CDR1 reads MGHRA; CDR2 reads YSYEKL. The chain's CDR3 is CASSQGALRTDTQYF. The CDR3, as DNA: TGCGCCAGCAGCCAAGGAGCCCTACGCACAGATACGCAGTATTTT.

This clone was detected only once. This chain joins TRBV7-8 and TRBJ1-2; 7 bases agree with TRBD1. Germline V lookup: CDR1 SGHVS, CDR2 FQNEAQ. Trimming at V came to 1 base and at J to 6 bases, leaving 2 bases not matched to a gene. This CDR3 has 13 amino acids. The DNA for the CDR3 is TGTGCCAGCAGCTTAGGACAGGGAAATGGCTACACCTTC. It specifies CASSLGQGNGYTF.

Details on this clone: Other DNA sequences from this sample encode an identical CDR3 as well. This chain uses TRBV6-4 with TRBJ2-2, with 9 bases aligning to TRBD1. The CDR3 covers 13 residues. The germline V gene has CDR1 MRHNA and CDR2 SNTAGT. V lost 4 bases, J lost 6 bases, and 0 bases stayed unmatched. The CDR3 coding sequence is TGTGCCAGCAGTGGACAGGGGGCCGGGGAGCTGTTTTTT. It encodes CASSGQGAGELFF.

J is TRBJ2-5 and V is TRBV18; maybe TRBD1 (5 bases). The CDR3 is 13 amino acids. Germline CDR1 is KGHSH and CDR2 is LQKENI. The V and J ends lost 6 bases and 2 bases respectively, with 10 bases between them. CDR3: CASSSRTQETQYF. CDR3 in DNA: TGTGCCAGCTCGTCGAGGACACAAGAGACCCAGTACTTC.

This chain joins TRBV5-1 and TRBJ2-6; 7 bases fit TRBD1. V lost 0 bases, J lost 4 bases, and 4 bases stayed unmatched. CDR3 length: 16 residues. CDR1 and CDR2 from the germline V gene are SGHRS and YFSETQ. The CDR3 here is CASSLAQGPGANVLTF. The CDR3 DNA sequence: TGCGCCAGCAGCTTGGCACAGGGGCCCGGGGCCAACGTCCTGACTTTC.

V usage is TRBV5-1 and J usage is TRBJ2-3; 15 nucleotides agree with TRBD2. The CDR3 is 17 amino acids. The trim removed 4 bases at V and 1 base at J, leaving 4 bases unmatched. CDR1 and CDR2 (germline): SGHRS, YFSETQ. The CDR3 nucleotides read TGCGCCAGCAGCGGGACTAGCGGGAGGTTGGGCACAGATACGCAGTATTTT. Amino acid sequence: CASSGTSGRLGTDTQYF.

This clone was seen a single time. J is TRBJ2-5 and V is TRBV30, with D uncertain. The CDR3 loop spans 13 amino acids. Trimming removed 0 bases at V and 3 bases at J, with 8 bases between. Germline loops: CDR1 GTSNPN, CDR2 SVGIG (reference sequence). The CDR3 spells CAWSVGLKETQYF. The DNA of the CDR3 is TGTGCCTGGAGTGTAGGCCTCAAAGAGACCCAGTACTTC.

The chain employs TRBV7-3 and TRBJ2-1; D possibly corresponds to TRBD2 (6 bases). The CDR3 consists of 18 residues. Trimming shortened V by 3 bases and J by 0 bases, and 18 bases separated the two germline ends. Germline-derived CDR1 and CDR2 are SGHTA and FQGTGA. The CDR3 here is CASSFLEGWGDSYNEQFF. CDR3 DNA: TGTGCCAGCAGCTTCCTAGAGGGTTGGGGGGACTCCTACAATGAGCAGTTCTTC.

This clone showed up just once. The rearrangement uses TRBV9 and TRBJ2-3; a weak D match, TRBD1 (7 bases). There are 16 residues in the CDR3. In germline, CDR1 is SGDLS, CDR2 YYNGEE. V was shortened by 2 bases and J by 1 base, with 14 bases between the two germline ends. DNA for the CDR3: TGTGCCAGCAGCGTGGCCAGGGGGGTTGGCACAGATACGCAGTATTTT. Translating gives CASSVARGVGTDTQYF.

As DNA, the CDR3 is TGCGCCAGCAGCTTCGGGTCAGGAGGTTTTTCCTACGAGCAGTACTTC. Residues: CASSFGSGGFSYEQYF. The chain links TRBV5-1 to TRBJ2-7, with TRBD2 as a possible D gene (5 bases). This CDR3 is built from 16 residues. Deletions cut 2 bases from V and 1 base from J, with 16 bases between. CDR1 SGHRS and CDR2 YFSETQ come from the germline V gene.

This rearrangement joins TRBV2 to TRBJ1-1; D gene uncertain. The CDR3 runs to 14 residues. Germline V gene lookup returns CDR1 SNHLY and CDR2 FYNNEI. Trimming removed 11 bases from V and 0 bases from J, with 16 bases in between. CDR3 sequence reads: CAPEGTSMNTEAFF. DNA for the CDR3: TGTGCCCCGGAGGGCACTTCCATGAACACTGAAGCTTTCTTT.